Listed below are T cell receptor beta chains from one sample, sequenced in a study of regulatory T cells in long-lasting Graves disease. One entry per CDR3 protein results from TCRdb running MiXCR on the multiplex PCR reads. Among 450,000 to 700,000 distinct CDR3 sequences, roughly 12% were seen once, and the ten largest hold 8% to 10%. A further study also used this sample, focusing on T cells in Graves' hyperthyroidism and ophthalmopathy.

Material: peripheral blood mononuclear cells (PBMCs), obtained at new diagnosis, from a patient treated with antithyroid drugs. The origin of the receptors is a man aged 30-40 years with Graves disease. CDR3s include the opening cysteine and the closing phenylalanine or tryptophan. Fields, in order: V gene, CDR3 protein.

>TRBV10-3
CAISESTLGSPQHF
>TRBV7-3
CASSLMGGSGTGELFF
>TRBV9
CASSKVRDRDDGYTF
>TRBV20-1
CSASRQGNQPQHF
>TRBV7-6
CASRFRPSGNTGELFF
>TRBV19
CASSSGQGVYYGYTF
>TRBV20-1
CSAKTTSYEQYF
>TRBV7-9
CASSPLTGDTEAFF
>TRBV20-1
CSARPFTYNEQFF
>TRBV5-1
CASSQGLAGGPWDNEQFF
>TRBV27
CASGSRANYGYTF
>TRBV6-1
CASSEGRQIYEQYF
>TRBV18
CASSTAPATHSGANVLTF
>TRBV27
CASSMLGANSPLHF
>TRBV5-6
CASSLEPAMNTEAFF
>TRBV24-1
CATSDSRRRFEFNTDTQYF
>TRBV4-1
CASSQVAGGQETQYF
>TRBV30
CAWDGTSGRSRSSPYNEQFF
>TRBV20-1
CSAMPTSGPIETQYF
>TRBV20-1
CSARDLAGGLTDTQYF
>TRBV3-1
CASSQETSGSAETQYF
>TRBV24-1
CATSDWGLAEEETQYF
>TRBV5-1
CASSGHSTSSGRSGNEQFF
>TRBV7-9
CASSSLTGNEQYF
>TRBV14
CASSAQGVNTGELFF
>TRBV7-2
CASSQGLLNQPQHF
>TRBV7-2
CASSITSFSSYEQYF